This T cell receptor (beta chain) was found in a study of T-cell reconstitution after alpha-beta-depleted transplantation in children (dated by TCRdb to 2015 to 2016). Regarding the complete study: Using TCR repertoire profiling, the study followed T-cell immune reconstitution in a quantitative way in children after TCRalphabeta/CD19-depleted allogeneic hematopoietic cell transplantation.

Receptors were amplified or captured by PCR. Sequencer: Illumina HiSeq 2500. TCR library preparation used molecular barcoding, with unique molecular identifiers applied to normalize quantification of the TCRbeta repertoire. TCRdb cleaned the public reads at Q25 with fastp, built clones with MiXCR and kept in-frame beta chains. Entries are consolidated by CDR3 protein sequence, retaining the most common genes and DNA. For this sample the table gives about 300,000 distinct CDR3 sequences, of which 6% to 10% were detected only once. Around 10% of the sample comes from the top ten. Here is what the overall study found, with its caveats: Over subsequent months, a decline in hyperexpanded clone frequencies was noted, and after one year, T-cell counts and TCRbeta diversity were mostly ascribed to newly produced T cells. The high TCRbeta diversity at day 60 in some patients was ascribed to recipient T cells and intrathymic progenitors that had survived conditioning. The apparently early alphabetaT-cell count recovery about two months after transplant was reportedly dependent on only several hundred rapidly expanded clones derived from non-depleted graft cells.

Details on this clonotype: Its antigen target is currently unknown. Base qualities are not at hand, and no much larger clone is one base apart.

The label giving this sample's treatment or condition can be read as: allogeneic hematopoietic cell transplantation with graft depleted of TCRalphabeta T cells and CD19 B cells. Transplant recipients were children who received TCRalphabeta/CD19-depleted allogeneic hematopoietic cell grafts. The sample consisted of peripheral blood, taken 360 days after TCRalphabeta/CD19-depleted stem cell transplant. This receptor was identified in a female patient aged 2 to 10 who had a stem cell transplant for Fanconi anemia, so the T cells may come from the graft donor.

The CDR3 corresponds to CASSLLAESQETQYF. In nucleotides, the sequence is TGTGCCAGCAGCCTACTAGCGGAGTCACAAGAGACCCAGTACTTC. The rearrangement joined TRBV4-2 to TRBJ2-5; 8 bases in between match TRBD2. V and J are trimmed by 4 bases and 2 bases, and the gene matches miss 6 bases of the junction. The cysteine opens and the phenylalanine closes a CDR3 of 15 amino acids. Just CDR3 DNA is preserved here, 45 bases in frame from base 1. CDR1 and CDR2, per the germline V gene, are LGHNA and YNFKEQ.